The TCR beta chain described here comes from a study of T cells in localized non-small cell lung cancer. Profiled with immunoSEQ multiplex PCR; TCRdb holds only in-frame clones, not every one. The sample holds roughly 5,000 clones, 25% to 35% seen once. In this sample, this clone is medium-sized. This CDR3 region has 16 residues. J lost 5 bases, V lost 4 bases, and 9 bases had no gene match. Germline V gene lookup returns CDR1 SGHNT and CDR2 YENEEA. The sample in question was lung tumor tissue, obtained before any cancer treatment. The chain uses TRBV11-3 and TRBJ2-5; 11 bases line up with TRBD2. This TCR was sampled from a woman aged 35-75 years with stage II squamous cell lung carcinoma. CDR3 coding DNA: TGTGCCAGCAGCTACTTAGCGGGAGGGCCCCTGGAGACCCAGTACTTC. Its protein is CASSYLAGGPLETQYF.